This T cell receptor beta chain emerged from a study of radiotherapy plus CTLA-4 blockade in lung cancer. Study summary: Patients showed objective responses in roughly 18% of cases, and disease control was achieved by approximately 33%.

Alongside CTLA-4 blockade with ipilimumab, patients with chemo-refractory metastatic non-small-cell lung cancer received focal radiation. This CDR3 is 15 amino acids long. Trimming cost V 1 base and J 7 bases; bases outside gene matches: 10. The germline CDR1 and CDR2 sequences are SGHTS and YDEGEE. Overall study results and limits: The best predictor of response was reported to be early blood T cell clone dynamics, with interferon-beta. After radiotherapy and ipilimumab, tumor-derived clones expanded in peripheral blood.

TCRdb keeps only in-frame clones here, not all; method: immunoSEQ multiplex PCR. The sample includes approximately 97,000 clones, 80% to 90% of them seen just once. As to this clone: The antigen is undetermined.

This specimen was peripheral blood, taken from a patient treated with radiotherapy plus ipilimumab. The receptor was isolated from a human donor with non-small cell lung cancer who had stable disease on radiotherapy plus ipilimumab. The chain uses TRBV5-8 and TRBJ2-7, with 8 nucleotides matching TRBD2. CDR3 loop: CASSLLGSGGEEQYF. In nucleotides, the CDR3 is TGTGCCAGCAGCTTGTTGGGGAGCGGGGGCGAAGAGCAGTACTTC. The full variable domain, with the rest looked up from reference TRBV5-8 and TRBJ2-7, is EAGVTQSPTHLIKTRGQQATLRCSPISGHTSVYWYQQALGLGLQFLLWYDEGEERNRGNFPPRFSGRQFPNYSSELNVNALELEDSALYLCASSLLGSGGEEQYFGPGTRLTVT.